This TCR beta chain was profiled in a study of regulatory T cells in long-lasting Graves disease. This clonotype was observed many times. Time point meaning: newly diagnosed GD, antithyroid drugs for less than 3 months. RNA extracted from PBMCs served as the sequencing template. TCR beta libraries were built with iRepertoire HTBI primers and Arm-PCR of CDR3 regions. TCRdb reprocessed the multiplex PCR reads with MiXCR, giving one entry per CDR3 protein. The sample records about 530,000 distinct CDR3 sequences, around 15% being singletons. Germline CDR1 SNHLY, CDR2 FYNNEI. The CDR3 length is 16 residues. Trimming stripped 6 bases from V and 0 bases from J, with 14 bases between. The same specimen was also included in a second study, on T cells in Graves' hyperthyroidism and ophthalmopathy.

Sequenced material: peripheral blood mononuclear cells (PBMCs), taken at new diagnosis, from a patient treated with antithyroid drugs. The sequence came from a woman in her forties or fifties with Graves disease. The V call is TRBV2, the J call TRBJ2-2, with D possibly matching TRBD2 (7 bases). This chain's CDR3 is CASRPDSGANTGELFF. The CDR3, as DNA: TGTGCCAGCAGGCCGGACAGCGGGGCGAACACCGGGGAGCTGTTTTTT.